Following are 20 T cell receptor beta chains from one sample sequenced in a study of blood T cell repertoires in COVID-19. Generated by immunoSEQ multiplex PCR, the TCRdb table keeps only in-frame clones and is missing some. The sample consists of under 130,000 clones, roughly 81% of them appearing once. The sample taken for sequencing was peripheral blood. Receptors originate from a woman aged 70 to 79 with acute or convalescent COVID-19.

The chain is built from TRBV2 and TRBJ1-1; 7 bases agree with TRBD1. The CDR3 length is 14 residues. The V gene end was trimmed by 6 bases and the J gene end by 7 bases; junction bases not matched to a gene: 11. The germline V gene encodes CDR1 SNHLY and CDR2 FYNNEI. CDR3 bases: TGTGCCAGCAGCCTCACCACAGGGGCGATTGAAGCTTTCTTT. This sequence encodes CASSLTTGAIEAFF.

The chain has TRBV9 and TRBJ1-5; the D gene is possibly TRBD1 (6 bases). The CDR3 is made up of 14 amino acids. V dropped 3 bases and J dropped 3 bases, with 10 bases sitting between them. Looked up from germline, CDR1 is SGDLS and CDR2 is YYNGEE. This chain's CDR3 is CASSAGQINQPQHF. The CDR3 nucleotides are TGTGCCAGCAGCGCTGGACAGATCAATCAGCCCCAGCATTTT.

The chain combines TRBV3-1 (or the pseudogene TRBV3-2) with TRBJ1-2; D unresolved. Trimming removed 1 base at V and 4 bases at J, with 10 bases between. CDR1 is LGHDT and CDR2 is YNNKEL in the germline V gene (reference sequence). This CDR3 has 14 amino acids. CDR3 region: CASSQGFPGYGYTF. The DNA for the CDR3 is TGTGCCAGCAGCCAAGGATTTCCGGGCTATGGCTACACCTTC.

The chain couples TRBV19 to TRBJ2-1, with D perhaps matching TRBD1 (5 bases). V gave up 3 bases and J gave up 13 bases, with 16 bases separating them. Per the germline V gene, CDR1 is LNHDA and CDR2 is SQIVND (reference sequence). The CDR3 is 13 amino acids. The CDR3 sequence: CASSMVDRTPQFF. The CDR3 nucleotides read TGTGCCAGTAGTATGGTAGATCGGACACCTCAGTTCTTC.

The CDR3 protein is CASSGNPGSALLEQYF. In DNA, the CDR3 is TGTGCCAGCAGCGGCAACCCCGGGTCGGCCCTTCTCGAGCAGTACTTC. The rearrangement links TRBV9 to TRBJ2-7; D is uncertain. Germline loops: CDR1 SGDLS, CDR2 YYNGEE. V shed 3 bases and J shed 6 bases, with 22 bases lying between them. This CDR3 has 16 residues.

The gene calls are TRBV6-2 or TRBV6-3 and TRBJ2-5, with D possibly matching TRBD1 (5 bases). The CDR3 is made up of 13 amino acids. V lost 5 bases to trimming and J lost 1 base, with 8 bases between them. Germline V gene data show CDR1 as MNHEY and CDR2 as SVGEGT. The CDR3 DNA reads as TGTGCCAGCAGTGACAGCTTCCAAGAGACCCAGTACTTC. Protein product: CASSDSFQETQYF.

The chain combines TRBV10-2 with TRBJ1-2, with D possibly being TRBD1 (6 bases). Trimming shortened V by 5 bases and J by 3 bases, and 16 bases separated the two germline ends. CDR1 and CDR2 (germline): WSHSY, SAAADI. The CDR3 spans 15 residues. The CDR3 DNA sequence: TGCGCCAGCAGTTCCGGGTACAGGGTCGACTATGGCTACACCTTC. Translating it yields CASSSGYRVDYGYTF.

This clone occurred once. The V call is TRBV24-1, the J call TRBJ2-1; the D is unclear. Germline V CDR1 and CDR2: KGHDR, SFDVKD. The CDR3 is 13 amino acids. V was clipped by 3 bases and J by 4 bases, with 6 bases between them. Here the CDR3 reads CATSDPRYNEQFF. Here the CDR3 DNA reads TGTGCCACCAGTGATCCCAGATACAATGAGCAGTTCTTC.

The chain combines TRBV5-8 with TRBJ1-2, with D possibly matching TRBD1 (5 bases). V lost 7 bases to trimming and J lost 8 bases, with 12 bases between them. Germline loops: CDR1 SGHTS, CDR2 YDEGEE. CDR3 size: 11 residues. The CDR3: CASGGLRGYTF. CDR3 sequence (DNA): TGTGCCAGCGGGGGACTTCGGGGCTACACCTTC.

The chain combines TRBV5-5 with TRBJ1-3, with TRBD1 as a possible D gene (5 bases). The CDR3 loop spans 17 amino acids. V lost 5 bases and J lost 0, with 18 bases in between. Germline CDR1 and CDR2: SGHKS and YYEKEE (reference sequence). CDR3 amino acids: CASRRDPTGRSGNTIYF. The CDR3 DNA reads TGTGCCAGCAGACGTGATCCCACAGGACGCTCTGGAAACACCATATATTTT.

The V gene is TRBV24-1, the J gene TRBJ2-2, with a tentative D call TRBD2 (6 bases). The germline V and J ends were trimmed by 4 bases and 2 bases, with 13 bases remaining between them. The CDR3 spans 16 residues. Germline V gives CDR1 KGHDR, CDR2 SFDVKD. CDR3 loop: CATSDSTGRNTGELFF. DNA for the CDR3: TGTGCCACCAGTGACTCTACCGGGAGAAACACCGGGGAGCTGTTTTTT.

The rearrangement joins TRBV4-3 to TRBJ1-1; tentative D call: TRBD1 (6 bases). The CDR3 extends over 18 amino acids. V gave up 0 bases and J gave up 0 bases, with 17 bases separating them. Germline lookup yields CDR1 LGHNA and CDR2 YSLEER. The DNA for the CDR3 is TGCGCCAGCAGCCAAGATCGCGCCGGGACAAACTTGAACACTGAAGCTTTCTTT. Protein product: CASSQDRAGTNLNTEAFF.

This chain uses TRBV5-1 with TRBJ2-3, with D perhaps matching TRBD2 (6 bases). Germline CDR1 is SGHRS and CDR2 is YFSETQ. CDR3 size: 15 residues. The V end was cut by 2 bases, the J end by 2 bases, with 12 bases between. The CDR3 DNA sequence: TGCGCCAGCAGCTTAGAGGGGAGGAACACAGATACGCAGTATTTT. Translation: CASSLEGRNTDTQYF.

The V gene is TRBV5-1, the J gene TRBJ2-7, with 12 bases fitting TRBD2. Germline-derived CDR1 and CDR2 are SGHRS and YFSETQ. After removal of 5 bases from V and 2 bases from J, the junction contained 8 bases not matched to a gene. This CDR3 spans 16 amino acids. CDR3 coding DNA: TGCGCCAGCAGGGATCTGACTAGCGGGAGACCCTACGAGCAGTACTTC. Its translation is CASRDLTSGRPYEQYF. Supplemented by reference TRBV5-1 and TRBJ2-7, the full variable domain reads KAGVTQTPRYLIKTRGQQVTLSCSPISGHRSVSWYQQTPGQGLQFLFEYFSETQRNKGNFPGRFSGRQFSNSRSEMNVSTLELGDSALYLCASRDLTSGRPYEQYFGPGTRLTVT.

This clone appeared a few times. V usage is TRBV10-3 and J usage is TRBJ1-5, with D possibly being TRBD1 (5 bases). Germline V gene sequence: CDR1 ENHRY, CDR2 SYGVKD. The CDR3 is made up of 13 amino acids. Trimming stripped 3 bases from V and 5 bases from J, with 8 bases between. The CDR3 nucleotides read TGTGCCATCAGTGACGGGGGTGATCAGCCCCAGCATTTT. Translating gives CAISDGGDQPQHF.

J is TRBJ1-3 and V is TRBV5-1; possibly TRBD1 for D (5 bases). The germline V and J ends were trimmed by 0 bases and 0 bases, with 13 bases remaining between them. CDR1 is SGHRS and CDR2 is YFSETQ in the germline V gene. CDR3 length: 17 amino acids. CDR3 amino acids: CASSLAPTAISGNTIYF. The CDR3 nucleotides read TGCGCCAGCAGCTTGGCCCCGACAGCCATCTCTGGAAACACCATATATTTT.

The chain recombines TRBV21-1 with TRBJ2-7; TRBD1 reflects the table's D call only, with no check against the DNA. TRBV21-1 is a documented pseudogene. The CDR3 sequence is 15 residues long. The chain's CDR3 is CASSRTGKKSYEQYF. The CDR3 nucleotides read TGTGCCAGCAGCCGGACAGGGAAGAAATCCTACGAGCAGTACTTC.

This clone occurred a few times. CDR3 in amino acids: CAWMEGHYYGYTF. The CDR3 coding sequence is TGTGCCTGGATGGAAGGACACTACTATGGCTACACCTTC. The chain links TRBV30 to TRBJ1-2; maybe TRBD1 (5 bases). CDR3 length: 13 residues. Germline CDR1 reads GTSNPN; CDR2 reads SVGIG (reference sequence). The ends were cut back, 4 bases at V and 3 bases at J, with 12 bases in the middle.

V is TRBV7-2 and J is TRBJ2-2, with 8 bases identical to TRBD2. V gave up 3 bases and J gave up 6 bases; unmatched junction bases: 3. CDR1 and CDR2 from the germline V gene are SGHTA and FQGNSA. This CDR3 comprises 14 residues. CDR3 bases: TGTGCCAGCAGCTTGATCGGGAGGGCCGGGGAGCTGTTTTTT. Encoded protein: CASSLIGRAGELFF. Based on the CDR3 plus reference TRBV7-2 and TRBJ2-2, the full variable domain is GAGVSQSPSNKVTEKGKDVELRCDPISGHTALYWYRQSLGQGLEFLIYFQGNSAPDKSGLPSDRFSAERTGGSVSTLTIQRTQQEDSAVYLCASSLIGRAGELFFGEGSRLTVL.

The chain links TRBV5-4 to TRBJ2-1, with a tentative D call TRBD2 (5 bases). The ends were cut back, 0 bases at V and 0 bases at J, with 13 bases in the middle. The CDR3 totals 17 residues. CDR1 SGHNT and CDR2 YYREEE come from the germline V gene (reference sequence). CDR3 bases: TGTGCCAGCAGCTTGGAGTTAGCGCGGAGCTCCTACAATGAGCAGTTCTTC. It encodes CASSLELARSSYNEQFF.